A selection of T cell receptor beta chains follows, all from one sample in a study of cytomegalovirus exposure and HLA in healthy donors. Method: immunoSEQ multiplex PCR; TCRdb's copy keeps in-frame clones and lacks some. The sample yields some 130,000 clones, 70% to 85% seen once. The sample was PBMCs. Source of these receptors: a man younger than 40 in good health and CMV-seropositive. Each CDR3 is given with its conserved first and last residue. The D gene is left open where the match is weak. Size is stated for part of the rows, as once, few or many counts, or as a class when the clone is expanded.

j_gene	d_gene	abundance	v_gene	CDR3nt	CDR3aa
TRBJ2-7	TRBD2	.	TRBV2	TGTGCCAGCGAGTTTGGGACTAGTCCTTACGAGCAGTACTTC	CASEFGTSPYEQYF
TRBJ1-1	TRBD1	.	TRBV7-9	TGTGCCAGCAGCTTCTCAGGGGGGAACACTGAAGCTTTCTTT	CASSFSGGNTEAFF
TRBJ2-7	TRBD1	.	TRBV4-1	TGCGCCAGCAAAAGGACAGGGGGCCTTCGGGACGAGCAGTACTTC	CASKRTGGLRDEQYF
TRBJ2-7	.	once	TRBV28	TGTGCCAGCAGTTCCCCGGTCTCCCAACTCTACGAGCAGTACTTC	CASSSPVSQLYEQYF
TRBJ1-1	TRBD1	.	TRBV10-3	TGTGCCATCAGCGTAAGACAGGGATACACTGAAGCTTTCTTT	CAISVRQGYTEAFF
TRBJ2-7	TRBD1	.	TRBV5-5	TGTGCCAGCAGCTTGGTTGGGACAGCCCCGGGCAGGCTGAGCTCCTACGAGCAGTACTTC	CASSLVGTAPGRLSSYEQYF
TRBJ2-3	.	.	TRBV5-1	TGCGCCAGCAGCCATCTCCTAGGGGCGATTAGCACAGATACGCAGTATTTT	CASSHLLGAISTDTQYF
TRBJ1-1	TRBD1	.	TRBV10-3	TGTGCCATCAGAGGGACAGCGGTACTGAACACTGAAGCTTTCTTT	CAIRGTAVLNTEAFF
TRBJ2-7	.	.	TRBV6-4	TGTGCCAGCAGTGACTCGCGCTGGTGTCCAATCTACGAGCAGTACTTC	CASSDSRWCPIYEQYF
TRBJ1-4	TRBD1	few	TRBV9	TGTGCCAGCAGCGCCTCAGGGGGCACTAATGAAAAACTGTTTTTT	CASSASGGTNEKLFF
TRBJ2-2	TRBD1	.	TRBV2	TGTGCCAGCAGTCCCCCGGGACAGGCGGGCGGGGAGCTGTTTTTT	CASSPPGQAGGELFF
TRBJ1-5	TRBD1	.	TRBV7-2	TGTGCCAGCAGCTCCAACAGGGGGGTCCAGCATTTT	CASSSNRGVQHF
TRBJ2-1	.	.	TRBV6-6	TGTGCCAGCAGTTATCGGGAGCGTGGAGTTGAGCAGTTCTTC	CASSYRERGVEQFF
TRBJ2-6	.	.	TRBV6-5	TGTGCCAGCAGCCCCAGCTCTGGGGCCAACGTCCTGACTTTC	CASSPSSGANVLTF
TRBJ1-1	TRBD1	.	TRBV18	TGTGCCAGCTCTCTGACAGGGGGAGAGATGAACACTGAAGCTTTCTTT	CASSLTGGEMNTEAFF
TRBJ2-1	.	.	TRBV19	TGTGCCAGTAGTACCGGGGGCTCCTACAATGAGCAGTTCTTC	CASSTGGSYNEQFF
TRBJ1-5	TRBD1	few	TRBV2	TGTGCCAGCAGTAGGGACAGGGGAGGAGATCAGCCCCAGCATTTT	CASSRDRGGDQPQHF
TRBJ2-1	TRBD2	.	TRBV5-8	TGTGCCAGCAGGTCTAGCGGGAGTGTTGGTGAGCAGTTCTTC	CASRSSGSVGEQFF
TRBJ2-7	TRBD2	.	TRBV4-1	TGCGCCAGCAGCCAAACCCGGGGGGACTCCGCTTACGAGCAGTACTTC	CASSQTRGDSAYEQYF
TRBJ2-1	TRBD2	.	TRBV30	TGTGCCTGGAGTCTTAGCGGGAGGGGGAATGAGCAGTTCTTC	CAWSLSGRGNEQFF
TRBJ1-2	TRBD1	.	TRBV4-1	TGCGCCAGCAGCCCACCTAGAGGAGGGGGCGACCCATTTAACTATGGCTACACCTTC	CASSPPRGGGDPFNYGYTF
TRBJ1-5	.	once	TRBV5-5	TGTGCCAGCAGCTTGGACGGTAGCAATCAGCCCCAGCATTTT	CASSLDGSNQPQHF
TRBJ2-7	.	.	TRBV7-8	TGTGCCAGCAGCTCCTACGCACTAGCAGTAAGCTCCTACGAGCAGTACTTC	CASSSYALAVSSYEQYF
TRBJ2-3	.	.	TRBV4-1	TGCGCCAGCAGCCAAGATAGGACACTACTTACAGATACGCAGTATTTT	CASSQDRTLLTDTQYF
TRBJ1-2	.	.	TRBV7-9	TGTGCCAGCAGTCTTCCTCACGGTGTGGGCCGGTGGGGAGATGGCTACACCTTC	CASSLPHGVGRWGDGYTF
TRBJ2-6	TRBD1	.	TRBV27	TGTGCCAGCAGTTTATCGTCCAGGACAGGGGTTGGCTCTGGGGCCAACGTCCTGACTTTC	CASSLSSRTGVGSGANVLTF
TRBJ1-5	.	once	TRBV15	TGTGCCACCAGCAGAGGGCCTACAGGGTCTAGCAATCAGCCCCAGCATTTT	CATSRGPTGSSNQPQHF
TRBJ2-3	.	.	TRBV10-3	TGTGCCATCAGTGGAGGAGCTCTGGCAGATACGCAGTATTTT	CAISGGALADTQYF
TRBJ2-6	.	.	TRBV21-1	TGTGCCAGCAGCAAAAAGAGGGGACAGGGGAAGGGATCTGGGGCCAACGTCCTGACTTTC	CASSKKRGQGKGSGANVLTF
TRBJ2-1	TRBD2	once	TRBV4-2	TGTGCCAGCAGTCTCCCCGGGACTAGCGGGACCCCAGGGTTCTTC	CASSLPGTSGTPGFF
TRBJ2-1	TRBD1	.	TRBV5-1	TGCGCCAGCAGCTTGGGGCAGGGGGCTGGCAATGAGCAGTTCTTC	CASSLGQGAGNEQFF
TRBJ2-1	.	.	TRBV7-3	TGTGCCAGCAGCTCCAAAGGGTCCGGGGTGGATGAGCAGTTCTTC	CASSSKGSGVDEQFF
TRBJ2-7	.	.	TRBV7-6	TGTGCCAGCAGCTTAAAGGGGTCCTCCTACGAGCAGTACTTC	CASSLKGSSYEQYF
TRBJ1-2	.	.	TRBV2	TGTGCCAGCAGAGGACAATACAACTATGGCTACACCTTC	CASRGQYNYGYTF
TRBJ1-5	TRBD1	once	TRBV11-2	TGTGCCAGCAGCCGGGACAGAAACGATCAGCCCCAGCATTTT	CASSRDRNDQPQHF
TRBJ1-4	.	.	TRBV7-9	TGTGCCAGCAGCTTAGGGGTGACTGCAACTAATGAAAAACTGTTTTTT	CASSLGVTATNEKLFF
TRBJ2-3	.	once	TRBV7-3	TGTGCCAGCAGTCACGGGTCAGATACGCAGTATTTT	CASSHGSDTQYF
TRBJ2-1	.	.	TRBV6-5	TGTGCCAGCAGTTACTCCCAGGTCACTGAGCAGTTCTTC	CASSYSQVTEQFF
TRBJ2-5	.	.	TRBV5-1	TGCGCCAGCAGCTTTTCTCTAGCTGTCCAAGAGACCCAGTACTTC	CASSFSLAVQETQYF
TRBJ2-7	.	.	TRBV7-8	TGTGCCAGCAGCTTAGCGGGGGGGCAAGGCTCCTACGAGCAGTACTTC	CASSLAGGQGSYEQYF
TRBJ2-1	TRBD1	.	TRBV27	TGTGCCAGCAGTTTATACCAGGGGGCTAGTGAGCAGTTCTTC	CASSLYQGASEQFF